These 22 T cell receptor beta chains were all obtained from the same sample, sequenced in a study of blood T cell repertoires in COVID-19. The protocol was immunoSEQ multiplex PCR, while the TCRdb copy is restricted to in-frame clones and leaves out a portion. Here the sample spans 270,000 or so clones, approximately 82% being singletons. Sample: peripheral blood. The receptors derive from a woman aged 18-35 years with acute or convalescent COVID-19.

The genes are TRBV29-1 and TRBJ2-1, with unresolved D. CDR1 is SQVTM, CDR2 ANQGSEA, per germline. Deletions cut 1 base from V and 3 bases from J, with 13 bases between. This CDR3 has 15 residues. CDR3 bases: TGCAGCGTTGAAGCCGCTAGTTCCTTCTACAATGAGCAGTTCTTC. Residues: CSVEAASSFYNEQFF.

The chain carries TRBV2 and TRBJ2-5; TRBD1 might be the D (5 bases). CDR3 length: 15 amino acids. V was pared by 6 bases and J by 4 bases, with 18 bases between. CDR1 and CDR2 (germline): SNHLY, FYNNEI. CDR3 nucleotide sequence: TGTGCCAGCAGCGGGCAGGGAATCAAAACAGAGACCCAGTACTTC. Its translation: CASSGQGIKTETQYF.

There are many counts of this clone. The rearrangement joins TRBV19 to TRBJ2-7; 9 bases are a match to TRBD1. This CDR3 comprises 14 residues. V trimming: 6 bases; J trimming: 1 base; junction bases outside the gene matches: 4. Germline lookup yields CDR1 LNHDA and CDR2 SQIVND (reference sequence). Here the CDR3 reads CASSGTGISYEQYF. In nucleotides, the CDR3 is TGTGCCAGTAGCGGGACAGGGATTTCCTACGAGCAGTACTTC.

The chain is built from TRBV3-1 (or the pseudogene TRBV3-2) and TRBJ1-5; 7 nucleotides align to TRBD1. There are 15 residues in the CDR3. Germline-derived CDR1 and CDR2 are LGHDT and YNNKEL (reference sequence). After removal of 0 bases from V and 9 bases from J, the junction contained 8 bases not matched to a gene. The CDR3 sequence: CASSQEQGPAWPQHF. CDR3 nucleotide sequence: TGTGCCAGCAGCCAAGAACAGGGGCCCGCTTGGCCCCAGCATTTT.

The J gene is TRBJ2-7, the V gene TRBV9, with TRBD2 matching 7 bases. CDR1 SGDLS and CDR2 YYNGEE come from the germline V gene. This CDR3 spans 17 amino acids. The V gene end was trimmed by 2 bases and the J gene end by 0 bases; junction bases not matched to a gene: 11. CDR3 region: CASSVDPYAGVSYEQYF. The CDR3 bases are TGTGCCAGCAGCGTGGACCCCTACGCGGGAGTCTCCTACGAGCAGTACTTC.

V gene TRBV7-6 combines with J gene TRBJ2-1; D possibly corresponds to TRBD1 (5 bases). CDR3 length: 15 residues. The germline gives CDR1 SGHVS, CDR2 FNYEAQ. Trimming stripped 1 base from V and 0 bases from J, with 7 bases between. CDR3 in amino acids: CASSLDRSSYNEQFF. The CDR3 DNA is TGTGCCAGCAGCTTAGACAGGAGCTCCTACAATGAGCAGTTCTTC.

The V and J genes are TRBV11-2 and TRBJ2-7; TRBD1 might be the D (6 bases). The CDR3 is made up of 15 amino acids. Trimming removed 4 bases at V and 3 bases at J, with 16 bases between. Germline V gene sequence: CDR1 SGHAT, CDR2 FQNNGV. The CDR3 here is CASSYRDMVYYEQYF. The DNA for the CDR3 is TGTGCCAGCAGCTACCGGGACATGGTCTACTACGAGCAGTACTTC.

This clone was counted a single time. This chain links TRBV27 with TRBJ2-1, with a weak D call TRBD1 (5 bases). This CDR3 has 14 residues. V lost 9 bases to trimming and J lost 3 bases, with 15 bases between them. Per the germline V gene, CDR1 is MNHEY and CDR2 is SMNVEV (reference sequence). The CDR3 sequence: CASSWSRGYNEQFF. The CDR3 region has the DNA TGTGCCAGTAGCTGGTCAAGGGGCTACAATGAGCAGTTCTTC.

The rearrangement uses TRBV3-1 (or the pseudogene TRBV3-2) and TRBJ2-7; 10 bases align to TRBD1. V lost 2 bases, J lost 10 bases, and 2 bases stayed unmatched. The CDR3 consists of 12 residues. Germline CDR1 is LGHDT and CDR2 is YNNKEL (reference sequence). The DNA of the CDR3 is TGTGCCAGCAGCCAACGGGACAGGGGACAGTACTTC. Its translation: CASSQRDRGQYF.

The chain combines TRBV28 with TRBJ1-6; 7 nucleotides agree with TRBD1. V shed 4 bases, J shed 0 bases, and the junction held 6 bases outside the gene matches. Germline V CDR1 and CDR2: MDHEN, SYDVKM. The CDR3 extends over 17 amino acids. The CDR3 protein is CASSSGTATSYNSPLHF. The CDR3 coding sequence is TGTGCCAGCAGTTCTGGGACAGCCACCTCCTATAATTCACCCCTCCACTTT.

The J gene is TRBJ2-3, the V gene TRBV19; 8 bases map to TRBD2. V dropped 5 bases and J dropped 4; count of bases not matched to a gene: 11. This CDR3 has 16 amino acids. The germline CDR1 and CDR2 sequences are LNHDA and SQIVND (reference sequence). The CDR3 protein is CASSVTGGPGADTQYF. DNA of the CDR3: TGTGCCAGTAGTGTGACGGGAGGGCCAGGGGCAGATACGCAGTATTTT.

The count of this clone is one. J is TRBJ2-2 and V is TRBV6-5; D ambiguous. V shed 0 bases and J shed 1 base, with 9 bases lying between them. The CDR3 sequence is 16 residues long. Germline CDR1 MNHEY, CDR2 SVGAGI. CDR3 region: CASSYSVLGNTGELFF. CDR3 DNA sequence: TGTGCCAGCAGTTACTCGGTCCTAGGGAACACCGGGGAGCTGTTTTTT.

The chain joins TRBV5-4 to TRBJ2-7; D ambiguous. The germline V and J ends were trimmed by 0 bases and 9 bases, with 10 bases remaining between them. Germline V gives CDR1 SGHNT, CDR2 YYREEE (reference sequence). The CDR3 consists of 12 residues. The CDR3 protein is CASSLERSVQYF. The CDR3 DNA follows: TGTGCCAGCAGCTTGGAGAGGTCGGTGCAGTACTTC.

Comment on this clone: The junction departs from the called germline gene at one end, perhaps through a read error. This chain uses TRBV5-4 with TRBJ2-7; D not certain. The CDR3 is made up of 11 amino acids. Germline V lookup: CDR1 SGHNT, CDR2 YYREEE (reference sequence). The CDR3 sequence: CASSLCLVPRF. CDR3 coding DNA: TGTGCCAGCAGCTTGTGCCTAGTACCCCGATTC.

This clone was detected once. The CDR3 is CASSQLAGVGEQYF. CDR3 nucleotide sequence: TGTGCCAGCAGCCAACTAGCGGGAGTGGGCGAGCAGTACTTC. This chain links TRBV7-8 with TRBJ2-7; 11 nucleotides align to TRBD2. In germline, CDR1 is SGHVS, CDR2 FQNEAQ. This CDR3 contains 14 residues. The V gene end was trimmed by 5 bases and the J gene end by 6 bases; junction bases not matched to a gene: 6.

For the CDR3, the DNA is TGTGCCAGCCTCCTAAGCCCTGTGGATACGCAGTATTTT. Its translation is CASLLSPVDTQYF. The rearrangement joins TRBV7-2 to TRBJ2-3; D unresolved. Trimming removed 8 bases at V and 6 bases at J, with 15 bases between. Germline CDR1 SGHTA, CDR2 FQGNSA. There are 13 residues in the CDR3.

This chain uses TRBV10-3 with TRBJ2-7, with 12 nucleotides matching TRBD2. The CDR3 is 14 residues long. V trimming: 3 bases; J trimming: 5 bases; junction bases outside the gene matches: 2. Germline V CDR1 and CDR2: ENHRY, SYGVKD. In DNA form, the CDR3 reads TGTGCCATCAGTGACCGGACTAGCGGGAACGAGCAGTACTTC. Translated, it gives CAISDRTSGNEQYF.

This chain links TRBV12-3 or TRBV12-4 with TRBJ2-7; D gene unclear. The V end was cut by 1 base, the J end by 6 bases, with 7 bases between. This CDR3 has 12 residues. CDR3 amino acids: CASSLVTGEQYF. The CDR3 DNA sequence: TGTGCCAGCAGTTTAGTCACGGGCGAGCAGTACTTC.

This clone was found once. The rearrangement uses TRBV4-3 and TRBJ2-3; TRBD2 matches at 9 bases. After removal of 1 base from V and 5 bases from J, the junction contained 10 bases not matched to a gene. CDR3 length: 17 amino acids. In germline, CDR1 is LGHNA, CDR2 YSLEER. CDR3 loop: CASSQAVGLALLDTQYF. For the CDR3, the DNA is TGCGCCAGCAGCCAAGCCGTGGGACTAGCCTTGCTAGATACGCAGTATTTT.

This clone was observed a handful of times. CDR3 coding DNA: TGCGCCAGCAGCCAGGGACCCCTTACCCGGGACACGAACACTGAAGCTTTCTTT. It is translated as CASSQGPLTRDTNTEAFF. V usage is TRBV4-1 and J usage is TRBJ1-1, with a tentative D call TRBD1 (6 bases). The CDR3 is 18 amino acids. CDR1 and CDR2 from the germline V gene are MGHRA and YSYEKL. V gave up 3 bases and J gave up 1 base, with 21 bases separating them.

This chain connects TRBV4-2 to TRBJ1-5; 7 nucleotides align to TRBD1. Germline V gene data show CDR1 as LGHNA and CDR2 as YNFKEQ. This CDR3 contains 14 residues. Trimming removed 1 base from V and 7 bases from J; junction bases left unmatched: 4. For the CDR3, the DNA is TGTGCCAGCAGCCAAGTACAGGGGAGCCAGCCCCAGCATTTT. Encoded protein: CASSQVQGSQPQHF.

This sequence joins TRBV10-3 and TRBJ2-5; 7 bases are shared with TRBD2. V shed 4 bases, J shed 5 bases, and the junction held 13 bases outside the gene matches. The CDR3 is 16 residues long. The germline V gene encodes CDR1 ENHRY and CDR2 SYGVKD. Written as DNA, the CDR3 is TGTGCCATCAGTGGACCGGGGAGAGGGGAGGGGGAGACCCAGTACTTC. Translation gives CAISGPGRGEGETQYF.